This T cell receptor beta chain was retrieved from a study of Graves' ophthalmopathy and Graves' hyperthyroidism. Ophthalmopathy donors were characterized by moderate-to-severe activity, CAS of at least 3, NOSPECS of at least 4, and duration under 3 months. The CDR3 length is 19 residues. The V and J ends lost 0 bases and 5 bases respectively, with 26 bases between them. Per the germline V gene, CDR1 is SGHDT and CDR2 is YYEEEE. Investigators amplified TCR beta CDR3 regions from RNA transcripts. Investigators did first-round RT-PCR with HTBI primers, then second-round multiplex PCR. One entry per CDR3 protein, called by TCRdb with MiXCR from the multiplex PCR reads. The table records 650,000 to 800,000 distinct CDR3 sequences, just over 40% of them present only once.

This sequence originates from an adult man with Graves' ophthalmopathy. Input material: peripheral blood. The chain uses TRBV5-6 and TRBJ2-5; possibly TRBD1 for D (6 bases). CDR3 amino acids: CASSLAPSTLQGVRETQYF. CDR3 in DNA: TGTGCCAGCAGCTTGGCCCCTTCAACACTACAGGGTGTAAGGGAGACCCAGTACTTC.